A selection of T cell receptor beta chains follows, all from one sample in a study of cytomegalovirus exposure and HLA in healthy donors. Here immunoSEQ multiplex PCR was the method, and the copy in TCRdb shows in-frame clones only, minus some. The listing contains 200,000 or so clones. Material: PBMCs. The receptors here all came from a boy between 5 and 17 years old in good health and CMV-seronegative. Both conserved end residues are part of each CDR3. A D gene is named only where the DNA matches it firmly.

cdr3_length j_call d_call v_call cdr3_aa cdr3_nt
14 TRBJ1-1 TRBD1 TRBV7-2 CASSPRTGGPEAFF TGTGCCAGCAGCCCCCGGACAGGGGGCCCGGAGGCTTTCTTT
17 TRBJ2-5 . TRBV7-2 CASSLPQVQHQRATQYF TGTGCCAGCAGCCTACCACAGGTCCAGCATCAACGTGCGACCCAGTACTTC
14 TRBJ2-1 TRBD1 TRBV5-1 CASSPWDRRNEQFF TGCGCCAGCAGCCCCTGGGACAGGAGGAATGAGCAGTTCTTC
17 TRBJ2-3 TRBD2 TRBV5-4 CASSSPGLAGVTDTQYF TGTGCCAGCAGTTCTCCGGGACTAGCGGGAGTCACAGATACGCAGTATTTT
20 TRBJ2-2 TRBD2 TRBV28 CASSKKSGLAVVRNTGELFF TGTGCCAGCAGTAAAAAGTCTGGACTAGCGGTAGTTAGGAACACCGGGGAGCTGTTTTTT
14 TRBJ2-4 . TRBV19 CASSIGQAKNIQYF TGTGCCAGTAGTATAGGGCAAGCCAAAAACATTCAGTACTTC
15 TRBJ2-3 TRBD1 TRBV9 CASSAGQGRTDTQYF TGTGCCAGCAGCGCCGGACAGGGAAGAACAGATACGCAGTATTTT
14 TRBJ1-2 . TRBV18 CASSPPQTNYGYTF TGTGCCAGCTCACCACCCCAGACTAACTATGGCTACACCTTC
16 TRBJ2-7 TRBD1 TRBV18 CASSPPVGTGFYEQYF TGTGCCAGCTCACCACCGGTCGGGACAGGGTTCTACGAGCAGTACTTC
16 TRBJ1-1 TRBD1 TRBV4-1 CASSQVGRQGGTEAFF TGCGCCAGCAGCCAAGTAGGGAGGCAGGGGGGCACTGAAGCTTTCTTT
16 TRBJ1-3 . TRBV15 CATSRDPEISGNTIYF TGTGCCACCAGCAGAGATCCCGAGATCTCTGGAAACACCATATATTTT
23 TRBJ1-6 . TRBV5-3 CARSPEQGLNPTNLSSYNSPLHF TGTGCCAGAAGCCCGGAACAGGGTCTGAACCCGACCAATCTAAGCTCCTATAATTCACCCCTCCACTTT
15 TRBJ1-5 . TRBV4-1 CASSPDRYSNQPQHF TGCGCCAGCAGCCCGGACAGATATAGCAATCAGCCCCAGCATTTT
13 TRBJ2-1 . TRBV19 CASMGPFYNEQFF TGTGCCAGTATGGGCCCGTTCTACAATGAGCAGTTCTTC
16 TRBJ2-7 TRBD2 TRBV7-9 CASSLYGGGPSYEQYF TGTGCCAGCAGCTTATATGGCGGGGGGCCCTCCTACGAGCAGTACTTC
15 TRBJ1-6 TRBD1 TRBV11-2 CASSPPGQGGSPLHF TGTGCCAGCAGCCCCCCGGGACAGGGAGGTTCACCCCTCCACTTT
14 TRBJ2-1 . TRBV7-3 CASSLRAVTNEQFF TGTGCCAGCAGCTTAAGGGCAGTTACGAATGAGCAGTTCTTC
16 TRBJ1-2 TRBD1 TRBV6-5 CASSSTIPGQNYGYTF TGTGCCAGCAGTTCAACTATCCCGGGACAGAACTATGGCTACACCTTC
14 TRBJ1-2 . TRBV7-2 CASSLAGQSGGYTF TGTGCCAGCAGCTTAGCCGGACAGAGTGGGGGCTACACCTTC
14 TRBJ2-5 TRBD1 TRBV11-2 CASSAGGTGETQYF TGTGCCAGCTCGGCAGGGGGTACGGGAGAGACCCAGTACTTC
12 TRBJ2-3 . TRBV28 CASSQGPDTQYF TGTGCCAGCAGCCAGGGGCCAGATACGCAGTATTTT
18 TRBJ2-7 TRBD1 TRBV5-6 CASSHPPGAGQGNYEQYF TGTGCCAGCAGCCATCCACCCGGTGCGGGACAGGGCAACTACGAGCAGTACTTC
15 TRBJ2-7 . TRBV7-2 CASSFTTLNSYEQYF TGTGCCAGCAGCTTTACGACTCTGAACTCCTACGAGCAGTACTTC
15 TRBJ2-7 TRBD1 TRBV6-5 CASSPGTGGNDEQYF TGTGCCAGCAGCCCCGGGACAGGGGGCAACGACGAGCAGTACTTC
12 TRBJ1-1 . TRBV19 CATDTGNTEAFF TGTGCCACTGATACGGGGAATACTGAAGCTTTCTTT
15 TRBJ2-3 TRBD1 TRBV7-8 CASRPGQASTDTQYF TGTGCCAGCAGACCCGGACAGGCCTCCACAGATACGCAGTATTTT
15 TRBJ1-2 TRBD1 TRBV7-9 CASSLADRPNYGYTF TGTGCCAGCAGCTTAGCGGACAGGCCTAACTATGGCTACACCTTC
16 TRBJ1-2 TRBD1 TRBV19 CASTTGTGWGNYGYTF TGTGCCAGTACCACAGGGACAGGGTGGGGTAACTATGGCTACACCTTC
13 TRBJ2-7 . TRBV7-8 CASSPREMDEQYF TGTGCCAGCAGCCCACGGGAGATGGACGAGCAGTACTTC